This TCR beta chain stems from a study of blood T cell repertoires in COVID-19. Study overall: Sites across the United States, Italy and Spain contributed samples from acute and convalescent COVID-19. The analysed material was cDNA or gDNA that came from T cells, B-cell-depleted T cells, or PBMCs.

As originally analysed: Estimation of nucleated cell counts relied on the amplification of reference gene primers. The protocol was immunoSEQ multiplex PCR, while the TCRdb copy is restricted to in-frame clones and leaves out a portion. That table furnishes V, J and clone size, whereas the DNA furnished D and trimming. This sample has some 290,000 clones; around 81% occur once, and the top ten carry roughly 2.9%. This sequence originates from a woman aged 55 to 70 with active or convalescent COVID-19. The sample consisted of peripheral blood.

In nucleotides, the CDR3 is TGTGCCAGCAGCTTAGTTAGCGGGGGGGAAACAGATACGCAGTATTTT. Its translation is CASSLVSGGETDTQYF. The chain carries TRBV7-8 and TRBJ2-3; 11 bases are a match to TRBD2. J gave up 3 bases and V 1 base, and 3 bases lay outside the gene matches. This CDR3 is 16 amino acids long. CDR1 SGHVS and CDR2 FQNEAQ come from the germline V gene.